This T cell receptor beta chain was identified in a study of CD8+CD57+ T cells in acquired aplastic anemia. Study information: Sorted CD4+ and CD8+ cell DNA averaged around 3 ug.

General study results and limits: Almost 30 sequences, all CD8+ CDR3, were shared between patients and controls. Researchers reported that CD8+ Simpson's diversity was not significantly different in patients versus controls.

This CDR3 comprises 14 residues. Germline-derived CDR1 and CDR2 are SGHVS and FQNEAQ. Trimming removed 3 bases from V and 2 bases from J, with 11 bases in between. In the case of this clonotype: The antigen remains unidentified.

Genomic DNA served as template for TCR beta VDJ and CDR3 profiling. TCRdb processed the reads anew with MiXCR; each CDR3 protein has one entry. Among 150,000 to 200,000 distinct CDR3 sequences listed, 64% were seen once. Sequencing was carried out using sorted CD4+, CD8+, or CD8+CD57+ T cells (not recorded which) from PBMCs. The TCR was taken from a human donor with severe aplastic anemia or a healthy control (not recorded which). J is TRBJ2-7 and V is TRBV7-8, with no clear D. The chain's CDR3 is CASSLKQEPYEQYF. DNA of the CDR3: TGTGCCAGCAGCTTGAAGCAGGAGCCCTACGAGCAGTACTTC.